This TCR beta chain was observed in a study of cytomegalovirus exposure and HLA in healthy donors. It was with 60 Vbeta and 13 Jbeta primers that the PCR ran. The repertoire was sequenced with immunoSEQ multiplex PCR; TCRdb's copy has only in-frame clones and lacks some. The sample records about 65,000 clones, almost 80% being singletons. Per the germline V gene, CDR1 is SGDLS and CDR2 is YYNGEE. CDR3 length: 15 residues. V was pared by 3 bases and J by 1 base, with 7 bases of the junction left unmatched. The rearrangement joins TRBV9 to TRBJ2-7; 7 bases line up with TRBD1. The sequenced sample consisted of PBMCs. This TCR was recovered from a girl between 5 and 17 years old in good health and CMV-seropositive. The CDR3, as DNA: TGTGCCAGCAGCGCCGGGGCAGGGGGTTCCTACGAGCAGTACTTC. This codes for CASSAGAGGSYEQYF.